These T cell receptor beta chains were read from a single sample in a study of blood T cell repertoires in COVID-19. Clones were sequenced by immunoSEQ multiplex PCR, and TCRdb holds only the in-frame ones, with some missing. The sample includes 300,000 to 350,000 clones, about 87% of them seen just once. Material: peripheral blood. Receptors were obtained from a woman between 45 and 60 years old with COVID-19, enrolled during active disease. The CDR3 runs from the conserved cysteine through the conserved F or W. Fields, in order: V gene, J gene, clone size, D gene, CDR3 protein, CDR3 DNA. The D gene is left open where the match is weak. Expanded clones get a size class; other rows say once, few or many, or leave the size out.

v_gene: TRBV20-1
j_gene: TRBJ1-1
abundance: -
d_gene: -
CDR3aa: CSAHRNTEAFF
CDR3nt: TGCAGCGCGCACAGGAACACTGAAGCTTTCTTT

v_gene: TRBV29-1
j_gene: TRBJ2-1
abundance: -
d_gene: TRBD1
CDR3aa: CSVAGTGDNNEQFF
CDR3nt: TGCAGCGTGGCCGGTACAGGGGATAACAATGAGCAGTTCTTC

v_gene: TRBV5-4
j_gene: TRBJ2-1
abundance: -
d_gene: TRBD2
CDR3aa: CASSSQLADNEQFF
CDR3nt: TGTGCCAGCAGCTCACAACTAGCGGACAATGAGCAGTTCTTC

v_gene: TRBV7-9
j_gene: TRBJ2-7
abundance: -
d_gene: -
CDR3aa: CASSTSPQGFEHEQYF
CDR3nt: TGTGCCAGCAGCACAAGCCCACAGGGATTCGAGCACGAGCAGTACTTC

v_gene: TRBV13
j_gene: TRBJ2-7
abundance: -
d_gene: TRBD2
CDR3aa: CASSFLTSGSYEQYF
CDR3nt: TGTGCCAGCAGCTTCCTGACTAGCGGGAGCTACGAGCAGTACTTC

v_gene: TRBV5-1
j_gene: TRBJ2-2
abundance: few
d_gene: -
CDR3aa: CASSPPNSGELFF
CDR3nt: TGCGCCAGCAGTCCCCCCAATTCCGGGGAGCTGTTTTTT

v_gene: TRBV9
j_gene: TRBJ1-4
abundance: -
d_gene: TRBD1
CDR3aa: CASSVTTGAQEKLFF
CDR3nt: TGTGCCAGCAGCGTGACTACAGGGGCGCAGGAAAAACTGTTTTTT

v_gene: TRBV19
j_gene: TRBJ2-7
abundance: -
d_gene: -
CDR3aa: CASSIGGFGEQYF
CDR3nt: TGTGCCAGTAGTATAGGAGGGTTCGGCGAGCAGTACTTC

v_gene: TRBV15
j_gene: TRBJ1-5
abundance: -
d_gene: -
CDR3aa: CATSRDMQPQHF
CDR3nt: TGTGCCACCAGCAGAGATATGCAGCCCCAGCATTTT

v_gene: TRBV10-3
j_gene: TRBJ1-3
abundance: once
d_gene: -
CDR3aa: CATDSGNTIYF
CDR3nt: TGTGCCACAGACTCTGGAAACACCATATATTTT

v_gene: TRBV5-4
j_gene: TRBJ2-2
abundance: -
d_gene: TRBD2
CDR3aa: CASSPEVGAGGYTGELFF
CDR3nt: TGTGCCAGCAGCCCGGAGGTGGGTGCGGGGGGCTACACCGGGGAGCTGTTTTTT

v_gene: TRBV5-6
j_gene: TRBJ1-5
abundance: once
d_gene: -
CDR3aa: CASSGWIGQYSNQPQHF
CDR3nt: TGTGCCAGCAGCGGGTGGATTGGGCAATATAGCAATCAGCCCCAGCATTTT

v_gene: TRBV7-8
j_gene: TRBJ1-5
abundance: -
d_gene: TRBD1
CDR3aa: CASSSRGLGQPQHF
CDR3nt: TGTGCCAGCAGCTCCAGGGGGCTAGGCCAGCCCCAGCATTTT

v_gene: TRBV30
j_gene: TRBJ1-5
abundance: -
d_gene: TRBD1
CDR3aa: CAWSGGRGQGAGNQPQHF
CDR3nt: TGTGCCTGGAGTGGAGGCCGGGGACAGGGGGCGGGTAATCAGCCCCAGCATTTT

v_gene: TRBV2
j_gene: TRBJ2-5
abundance: once
d_gene: -
CDR3aa: CASERAEYQETQYF
CDR3nt: TGTGCCAGCGAGAGGGCCGAATACCAAGAGACCCAGTACTTC

v_gene: TRBV6-5
j_gene: TRBJ1-2
abundance: -
d_gene: -
CDR3aa: CASSYSRLAVGGYTF
CDR3nt: TGTGCCAGCAGTTACTCGAGACTCGCGGTGGGTGGCTACACCTTC

v_gene: TRBV19
j_gene: TRBJ2-7
abundance: -
d_gene: TRBD2
CDR3aa: CASSRRTSGSAFLSYEQYF
CDR3nt: TGTGCCAGTAGTAGACGGACTAGCGGGAGCGCATTCCTATCCTACGAGCAGTACTTC

v_gene: TRBV5-1
j_gene: TRBJ1-1
abundance: -
d_gene: TRBD1
CDR3aa: CASSSRGLTEAFF
CDR3nt: TGCGCCAGCAGCTCCAGGGGGCTCACTGAAGCTTTCTTT

v_gene: TRBV10-1
j_gene: TRBJ2-3
abundance: -
d_gene: -
CDR3aa: CASSDQITDTQYF
CDR3nt: TGCGCCAGCAGTGACCAGATCACAGATACGCAGTATTTT

v_gene: TRBV27
j_gene: TRBJ2-1
abundance: -
d_gene: TRBD2
CDR3aa: CASSLSPGTTYGGRHEQFF
CDR3nt: TGTGCCAGCAGTTTATCTCCCGGGACTACATATGGGGGGAGGCATGAGCAGTTCTTC

v_gene: TRBV15
j_gene: TRBJ1-4
abundance: -
d_gene: -
CDR3aa: CATSRDQPSGGFNEKLFF
CDR3nt: TGTGCCACCAGCAGAGATCAACCCTCAGGAGGGTTTAATGAAAAACTGTTTTTT

v_gene: TRBV15
j_gene: TRBJ2-7
abundance: -
d_gene: TRBD2
CDR3aa: CATGTSGLSSYEQYF
CDR3nt: TGTGCCACCGGGACTAGCGGGCTTAGCTCCTACGAGCAGTACTTC

v_gene: TRBV19
j_gene: TRBJ2-1
abundance: -
d_gene: TRBD2
CDR3aa: CASSSGLAAYNEQFF
CDR3nt: TGTGCCAGCTCTTCGGGACTAGCGGCGTACAATGAGCAGTTCTTC

v_gene: TRBV6-5
j_gene: TRBJ1-2
abundance: -
d_gene: -
CDR3aa: CASSSRTASHNYGYTF
CDR3nt: TGTGCCAGCAGTTCCAGGACAGCCTCACATAACTATGGCTACACCTTC

v_gene: TRBV18
j_gene: TRBJ1-5
abundance: -
d_gene: -
CDR3aa: CASSPPARADNQPQHF
CDR3nt: TGTGCCAGCTCACCACCGGCCAGGGCGGACAATCAGCCCCAGCATTTT

v_gene: TRBV12-5
j_gene: TRBJ1-5
abundance: once
d_gene: TRBD1
CDR3aa: CASGLTGVQPQHF
CDR3nt: TGTGCTAGTGGTTTGACAGGGGTACAGCCCCAGCATTTT

v_gene: TRBV11-3
j_gene: TRBJ1-6
abundance: -
d_gene: -
CDR3aa: CASSSPGQGSSYNSPLHF
CDR3nt: TGTGCCAGCAGCTCACCAGGGCAGGGGAGCTCCTATAATTCACCCCTCCACTTT

v_gene: TRBV9
j_gene: TRBJ2-5
abundance: -
d_gene: -
CDR3aa: CASSVLGTLQETQYF
CDR3nt: TGTGCCAGCAGCGTACTTGGGACTCTACAAGAGACCCAGTACTTC

v_gene: TRBV18
j_gene: TRBJ1-1
abundance: -
d_gene: -
CDR3aa: CASSVAQRNTEAFF
CDR3nt: TGTGCCAGCTCCGTGGCGCAGCGGAACACTGAAGCTTTCTTT

v_gene: TRBV5-4
j_gene: TRBJ2-1
abundance: -
d_gene: TRBD2
CDR3aa: CASSFLADYNEQFF
CDR3nt: TGTGCCAGCAGCTTCCTAGCGGATTACAATGAGCAGTTCTTC

v_gene: TRBV14
j_gene: TRBJ2-7
abundance: -
d_gene: -
CDR3aa: CASSQERRGASHHEQYF
CDR3nt: TGTGCCAGCAGCCAAGAAAGGAGGGGAGCGTCGCACCACGAGCAGTACTTC

v_gene: TRBV9
j_gene: TRBJ2-1
abundance: -
d_gene: -
CDR3aa: CASSVLSNEQFF
CDR3nt: TGTGCCAGCAGCGTCCTTAGTAATGAGCAGTTCTTC

v_gene: TRBV18
j_gene: TRBJ1-1
abundance: once
d_gene: TRBD1
CDR3aa: CASSPGTGSTEAFF
CDR3nt: TGTGCCAGCTCACCCGGGACAGGGAGCACTGAAGCTTTCTTT

v_gene: TRBV10-3
j_gene: TRBJ1-1
abundance: -
d_gene: -
CDR3aa: CAISESTQRDTEAFF
CDR3nt: TGTGCCATCAGTGAGTCGACCCAGAGGGACACTGAAGCTTTCTTT

v_gene: TRBV6-1
j_gene: TRBJ2-7
abundance: -
d_gene: -
CDR3aa: CASSEGMTKSELSYEQYF
CDR3nt: TGTGCCAGCAGTGAAGGTATGACAAAATCAGAACTCTCCTACGAGCAGTACTTC

v_gene: TRBV20-1
j_gene: TRBJ2-7
abundance: -
d_gene: TRBD2
CDR3aa: CSASVIVGAGGLRGLGEQYF
CDR3nt: TGCAGTGCTAGTGTCATAGTGGGAGCGGGAGGGTTAAGGGGACTGGGAGAGCAGTACTTC

v_gene: TRBV18
j_gene: TRBJ1-4
abundance: many
d_gene: -
CDR3aa: CASLPRRGDEKLFF
CDR3nt: TGTGCCAGCTTACCAAGGAGGGGTGATGAAAAACTGTTTTTT

v_gene: TRBV3-1/TRBV3-2
j_gene: TRBJ2-3
abundance: -
d_gene: -
CDR3aa: CASSQDRWVGVGDTQYF
CDR3nt: TGTGCCAGCAGCCAAGATCGTTGGGTGGGAGTGGGAGATACGCAGTATTTT